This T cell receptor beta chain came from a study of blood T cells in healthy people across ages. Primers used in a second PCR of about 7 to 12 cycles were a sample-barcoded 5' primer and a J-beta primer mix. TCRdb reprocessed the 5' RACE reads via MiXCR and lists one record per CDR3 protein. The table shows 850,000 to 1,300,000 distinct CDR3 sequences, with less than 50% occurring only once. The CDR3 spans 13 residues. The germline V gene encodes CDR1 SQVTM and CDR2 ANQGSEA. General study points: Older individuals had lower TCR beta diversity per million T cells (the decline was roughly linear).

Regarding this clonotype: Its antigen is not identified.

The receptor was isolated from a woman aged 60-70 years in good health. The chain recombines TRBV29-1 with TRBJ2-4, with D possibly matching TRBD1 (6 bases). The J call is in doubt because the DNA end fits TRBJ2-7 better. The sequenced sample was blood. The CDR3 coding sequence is TGCAGCGTGGCGCTGGGGGCGGACTACGAGCAGTACTTC. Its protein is CSVALGADYEQYF.